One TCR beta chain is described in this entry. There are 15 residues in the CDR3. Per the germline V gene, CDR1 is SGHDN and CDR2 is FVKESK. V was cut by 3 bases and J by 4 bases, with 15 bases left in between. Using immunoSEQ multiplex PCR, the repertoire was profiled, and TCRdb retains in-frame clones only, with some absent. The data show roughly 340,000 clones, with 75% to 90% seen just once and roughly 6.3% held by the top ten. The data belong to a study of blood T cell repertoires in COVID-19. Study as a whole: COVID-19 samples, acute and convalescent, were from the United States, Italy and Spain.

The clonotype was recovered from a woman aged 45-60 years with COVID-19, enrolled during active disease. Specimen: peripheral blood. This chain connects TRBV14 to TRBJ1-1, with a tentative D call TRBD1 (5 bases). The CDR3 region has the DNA TGTGCCAGCAGCCAGCAGGGTTTGTGGGTCACTGAAGCTTTCTTT. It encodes CASSQQGLWVTEAFF. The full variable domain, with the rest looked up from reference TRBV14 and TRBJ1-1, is EAGVTQFPSHSVIEKGQTVTLRCDPISGHDNLYWYRRVMGKEIKFLLHFVKESKQDESGMPNNRFLAERTGGTYSTLKVQPAELEDSGVYFCASSQQGLWVTEAFFGQGTRLTVV.